These 15 T cell receptor beta chains were sequenced from one sample in a study of cytomegalovirus exposure and HLA in healthy donors. Both 60 Vbeta primers and 13 Jbeta primers went into the PCR. The method was immunoSEQ multiplex PCR; TCRdb's version includes in-frame clones alone and lacks a portion of them. The sample holds roughly 92,000 clones; 81% are singletons and the top ten take 4.2%. Sequenced: PBMCs. These receptors were obtained from a woman in her seventies in good health and CMV-seropositive.

The genes are TRBV5-1 and TRBJ2-7; possible D gene TRBD2, 5 bases. With 0 bases removed from V and 3 bases from J, the gap between germline ends came to 7 bases. The germline gives CDR1 SGHRS, CDR2 YFSETQ. CDR3 length: 13 residues. CDR3 sequence reads: CASSLGGVYEQYF. DNA of the CDR3: TGCGCCAGCAGCTTGGGGGGAGTCTACGAGCAGTACTTC.

This clone was detected only a few times. This sequence joins TRBV19 and TRBJ2-5, with D perhaps TRBD2 (6 bases). The CDR3 has 14 amino acids. V lost 5 bases, J lost 4 bases, and 14 bases lay in between. CDR1 and CDR2 from the germline V gene are LNHDA and SQIVND (reference sequence). The CDR3: CASSWGVLGETQYF. For the CDR3, the DNA is TGTGCCAGTAGTTGGGGGGTGTTGGGAGAGACCCAGTACTTC.

V usage is TRBV5-4 and J usage is TRBJ2-5; D gene uncertain. Trimming left V 4 bases short and J 1 base short, with 8 bases between. The germline V gene has CDR1 SGHNT and CDR2 YYREEE (reference sequence). The CDR3 has 13 amino acids. The CDR3, as DNA: TGTGCCAGCAGCCTGTCGTCCCAAGAGACCCAGTACTTC. It specifies CASSLSSQETQYF.

The chain is built from TRBV28 and TRBJ2-1; weak D call: TRBD2 (6 bases). Looked up from germline, CDR1 is MDHEN and CDR2 is SYDVKM. V lost 5 bases and J lost 0, with 8 bases in between. The CDR3 sequence is 14 residues long. CDR3 DNA sequence: TGTGCCAGCAGTCTCGGGAGCTCCTACAATGAGCAGTTCTTC. Translation gives CASSLGSSYNEQFF.

The chain is built from TRBV6-1 and TRBJ1-5; D uncertain. Deletions cut 4 bases from V and 6 bases from J, with 10 bases between. The germline V gene has CDR1 MNHNS and CDR2 SASEGT. This CDR3 has 13 amino acids. CDR3 protein: CASSVRDGQPQHF. For the CDR3, the DNA is TGTGCCAGCAGTGTGCGGGATGGTCAGCCCCAGCATTTT.

This sequence joins TRBV27 and TRBJ1-4, with D perhaps TRBD1 (6 bases). With 6 bases removed from V and 8 bases from J, the gap between germline ends came to 13 bases. The germline gives CDR1 MNHEY, CDR2 SMNVEV (reference sequence). The CDR3 is 13 residues long. The CDR3 nucleotides read TGTGCCAGCAGAAAAGCAGGGGAAGAAAAACTGTTTTTT. This gives the protein CASRKAGEEKLFF.

The rearrangement joins TRBV9 to TRBJ2-4, with TRBD1 matching over 10 bases. Germline V gene data show CDR1 as SGDLS and CDR2 as YYNGEE. V dropped 3 bases and J dropped 7; count of bases not matched to a gene: 7. The CDR3 sequence is 15 residues long. The CDR3 DNA follows: TGTGCCAGCAGCGACAGGACAGGGGGAGGGAACATTCAGTACTTC. It yields the protein CASSDRTGGGNIQYF.

This clone was observed once. J is TRBJ2-1 and V is TRBV4-2, with 13 bases that match TRBD2. V lost 3 bases to trimming and J lost 7 bases; unmatched junction nucleotides: 3. Germline CDR1 LGHNA, CDR2 YNFKEQ. The CDR3 has 15 residues. CDR3 in DNA: TGTGCCAGCAGCCACCGACTAGCGGGAGGAAATGAGCAGTTCTTC. Protein: CASSHRLAGGNEQFF.

The chain's CDR3 is CASSLFRGGLYEQYF. The DNA for the CDR3 is TGTGCCAGCAGTTTATTTCGGGGAGGACTCTACGAGCAGTACTTC. This rearrangement joins TRBV28 to TRBJ2-7, with D possibly being TRBD2 (6 bases). The V end lost 1 base, the J end lost 3 bases, and 13 bases lay between the germline ends. The germline CDR1 and CDR2 sequences are MDHEN and SYDVKM. The CDR3 is 15 amino acids.

The rearrangement uses TRBV6-1 and TRBJ1-6; D is uncertain. V was cut by 5 bases and J by 15 bases, with 14 bases left in between. Germline-derived CDR1 and CDR2 are MNHNS and SASEGT. The CDR3 runs 12 residues. The CDR3 sequence: CASSSQIRGLHF. Here the CDR3 DNA reads TGTGCCAGCAGTTCTCAAATTCGGGGCCTCCACTTT.

The chain recombines TRBV11-3 with TRBJ2-3; 7 bases fit TRBD2. The J segment lost 4 bases and the V segment lost 1 base, leaving 5 bases of the junction unmatched. Germline V gene sequence: CDR1 SGHNT, CDR2 YENEEA. This CDR3 is built from 15 residues. CDR3 sequence reads: CASSLGGGSSDTQYF. CDR3 DNA sequence: TGTGCCAGCAGCTTAGGGGGGGGTTCCTCAGATACGCAGTATTTT.

V gene TRBV12-5 combines with J gene TRBJ2-5, with TRBD2 matching 8 bases. The CDR3 consists of 17 residues. From germline, CDR1 is LGHNT and CDR2 FRNRAP. Germline trimming cut 0 bases from V and 0 bases from J; bases unmatched to any gene: 6. CDR3 region: CASGLVFKRGHQETQYF. The CDR3 bases are TGTGCTAGTGGTTTGGTCTTCAAGCGGGGGCACCAAGAGACCCAGTACTTC.

The J gene is TRBJ2-3, the V gene TRBV21-1; the table names TRBD1, a call not compared with the DNA. TRBV21-1 is described as a pseudogene. CDR3 length: 15 amino acids. CDR3 sequence reads: CASTVRDRDSDTQYF. DNA for the CDR3: TGTGCCAGCACCGTCAGGGACAGGGACTCAGATACGCAGTATTTT.

This chain links TRBV27 with TRBJ2-7; 12 bases align to TRBD1. Trimming cost V 6 bases and J 6 bases; bases outside gene matches: 6. The CDR3 has 14 amino acids. The germline gives CDR1 MNHEY, CDR2 SMNVEV (reference sequence). The CDR3 sequence is CASRMGQGASEQYF. CDR3 sequence (DNA): TGTGCCAGCAGGATGGGACAGGGGGCAAGCGAGCAGTACTTC.

The genes are TRBV5-1 and TRBJ2-2; a weak D match, TRBD1 (5 bases). The CDR3 is made up of 14 amino acids. Trimming shortened V by 1 base and J by 6 bases, and 10 bases separated the two germline ends. From germline, CDR1 is SGHRS and CDR2 YFSETQ. This CDR3 reads CASSLQGTPGELFF. CDR3 DNA sequence: TGCGCCAGCAGCTTGCAGGGAACCCCCGGGGAGCTGTTTTTT.